This T cell receptor (beta chain) was observed in a study of T cell repertoires in cytomegalovirus infection. The germline CDR1 and CDR2 sequences are SGHDN and FVKESK. Unmatched junction bases numbered 7, after V lost 0 bases and J lost 2 bases. CDR3 length: 17 residues. TCRdb re-analysed the reads in MiXCR, keeping a single row per CDR3 protein. The table shows roughly 920,000 distinct CDR3 sequences, with less than 35% occurring only once. This clonotype has just a few counts. Its cognate antigen is unknown. The sequence derives from a human donor in good health (CMV status not recorded). Some clones in this sample may be carry-over from other donors' samples. This chain joins TRBV14 and TRBJ2-1; 7 nucleotides match TRBD1. The source material was cultured CD8+ T cells from PBMCs, sampled from culture after CMV antigen stimulation. Written as DNA, the CDR3 is TGTGCCAGCAGCCAAGATTTGGGGACAGATCCCTACAATGAGCAGTTCTTC. The encoded protein is CASSQDLGTDPYNEQFF.